One sample yielded the 14 T cell receptor beta chains listed below, sequenced in a study of long-term antiretroviral therapy in people with HIV. At survey level, the immunoSEQ assay was run in its v3.0 version. Sequencing used immunoSEQ multiplex PCR; TCRdb keeps in-frame clones, though not all of them. The sample includes about 24,000 clones, approximately 80% of them seen just once. The source material was unsorted PBMCs, sampled 4.4 years after starting antiretroviral therapy. All receptors come from a man aged 25-40 years with HIV.

The chain links TRBV7-6 to TRBJ1-1; perhaps TRBD1 as D (5 bases). Germline lookup yields CDR1 SGHVS and CDR2 FNYEAQ. The CDR3 runs to 15 residues. Trimming left V 6 bases short and J 4 bases short, with 18 bases between. In DNA form, the CDR3 reads TGTGCCAGCAGTCGGGGGGTGGCCCGGCGCACTGAAGCTTTCTTT. It is translated as CASSRGVARRTEAFF.

The genes are TRBV2 and TRBJ2-7, with a weak D call TRBD2 (6 bases). CDR1 and CDR2 (germline): SNHLY, FYNNEI. V shed 9 bases and J shed 1 base, with 19 bases lying between them. The CDR3 sequence is 15 residues long. CDR3 coding DNA: TGTGCCAGTAGGAGGGTCCGTGGTGGTTCCTACGAGCAGTACTTC. This sequence encodes CASRRVRGGSYEQYF.

This clone was detected a few times. The chain joins TRBV7-9 to TRBJ2-1, with 12 bases fitting TRBD2. J gave up 8 bases and V 5 bases, and 7 bases lay outside the gene matches. Germline loops: CDR1 SEHNR, CDR2 FQNEAQ (reference sequence). This CDR3 comprises 15 residues. The CDR3 protein is CASSRNRLAGDEQFF. For the CDR3, the DNA is TGTGCCAGCAGCCGGAATAGACTAGCGGGAGATGAGCAGTTCTTC.

The genes are TRBV27 and TRBJ2-7; D perhaps matches TRBD2 (5 bases). CDR1 MNHEY and CDR2 SMNVEV come from the germline V gene (reference sequence). This CDR3 spans 18 amino acids. V was clipped by 2 bases and J by 1 base, with 21 bases between them. Here the CDR3 reads CASSLRPDWEQRSYEQYF. The CDR3 DNA sequence: TGTGCCAGCAGTTTACGCCCGGACTGGGAACAAAGGTCCTACGAGCAGTACTTC.

This clone was recorded only once. J is TRBJ2-2 and V is TRBV7-3; 8 bases align to TRBD2. Trimming took 5 bases from V and 7 from J; bases not matched to a gene: 9. CDR3 length equals 15 residues. Germline V gene data show CDR1 as SGHTA and CDR2 as FQGTGA. CDR3 nucleotide sequence: TGTGCCAGCAGCACGCGGGAGGCCCCAGGCGGGGAGCTGTTTTTT. As protein: CASSTREAPGGELFF.

The gene calls are TRBV5-5 and TRBJ2-7; D unclear. Per germline, CDR1 SGHKS and CDR2 YYEKEE (reference sequence). This CDR3 contains 14 residues. V lost 0 bases and J 2 bases, leaving 9 bases between the germline ends. The CDR3 nucleotides read TGTGCCAGCAGCTTGGCCGGCGGAACCTACGAGCAGTACTTC. It codes for CASSLAGGTYEQYF.

V and J are TRBV5-6 and TRBJ2-7; unclear D gene. Trimming shortened V by 0 bases and J by 0 bases, and 10 bases separated the two germline ends. From germline, CDR1 is SGHDT and CDR2 YYEEEE. This CDR3 is built from 15 residues. The CDR3 region is CASSLGLSSSYEQYF. In nucleotides, the CDR3 is TGTGCCAGCAGCTTGGGGCTCTCGAGCTCCTACGAGCAGTACTTC. Full variable domain (outside the CDR3, taken from reference TRBV5-6 and TRBJ2-7): DAGVTQSPTHLIKTRGQQVTLRCSPKSGHDTVSWYQQALGQGPQFIFQYYEEEERQRGNFPDRFSGHQFPNYSSELNVNALLLGDSALYLCASSLGLSSSYEQYFGPGTRLTVT.

The rearrangement uses TRBV7-7 and TRBJ2-2; a possible D gene is TRBD2 (5 bases). V was shortened by 5 bases and J by 3 bases, with 10 bases between the two germline ends. Looked up from germline, CDR1 is SSHAT and CDR2 is FNYEAQ (reference sequence). The CDR3 extends over 14 amino acids. CDR3: CASSPEGYTGELFF. The DNA for the CDR3 is TGTGCCAGCAGCCCCGAGGGATACACCGGGGAGCTGTTTTTT.

The V gene is TRBV18, the J gene TRBJ2-2; D is possibly TRBD1 (5 bases). CDR3 length equals 17 residues. The germline gives CDR1 KGHSH, CDR2 LQKENI. The V and J ends lost 3 bases and 1 base respectively, with 15 bases between them. The CDR3, as DNA: TGTGCCAGCTCACCCCAGCAGGCAGGGATGAACACCGGGGAGCTGTTTTTT. Translation: CASSPQQAGMNTGELFF. Supplemented by reference TRBV18 and TRBJ2-2, the full variable domain reads NAGVMQNPRHLVRRRGQEARLRCSPMKGHSHVYWYRQLPEEGLKFMVYLQKENIIDESGMPKERFSAEFPKEGPSILRIQQVVRGDSAAYFCASSPQQAGMNTGELFFGEGSRLTVL.

The chain combines TRBV7-2 with TRBJ1-5; maybe TRBD1 (6 bases). Germline CDR1 reads SGHTA; CDR2 reads FQGNSA. V was cut by 4 bases and J by 0 bases, with 13 bases left in between. The CDR3 has 16 amino acids. CDR3 amino acids: CASSWGLPDSNQPQHF. Here the CDR3 DNA reads TGTGCCAGCAGCTGGGGGCTGCCGGATAGCAATCAGCCCCAGCATTTT.

The rearrangement joins TRBV5-1 to TRBJ2-1; D remains ambiguous. The CDR3 consists of 11 residues. The V end lost 6 bases, the J end lost 10 bases, and 11 bases lay between the germline ends. CDR1 is SGHRS, CDR2 YFSETQ, per germline. The CDR3 region is CASTFGREQFF. In DNA, the CDR3 is TGCGCCAGCACTTTCGGACGCGAGCAGTTCTTC.

This rearrangement joins TRBV2 to TRBJ2-1; possibly TRBD1 or TRBD2 for D (5 bases each). The CDR3 is 9 residues long. Germline V gives CDR1 SNHLY, CDR2 FYNNEI. V lost 10 bases, J lost 12 bases, and 10 bases lay in between. This chain's CDR3 is CATGTPQFF. As DNA, the CDR3 is TGTGCCACAGGGACGCCGCAGTTCTTC.

The genes are TRBV9 and TRBJ1-1, with D hard to call. In germline, CDR1 is SGDLS, CDR2 YYNGEE. This CDR3 contains 12 residues. The V gene lost 6 bases and the J gene lost 2 bases, with 8 bases spanning the gap. CDR3 sequence reads: CASTPINTEAFF. The CDR3, as DNA: TGTGCCAGCACCCCTATAAACACTGAAGCTTTCTTT.

This CDR3 is CASSTVGADNEQFF. DNA for the CDR3: TGTGCCAGCAGTACGGTGGGAGCGGACAATGAGCAGTTCTTC. This sequence joins TRBV28 and TRBJ2-1; tentative D call: TRBD2 (5 bases). The CDR3 contains 14 residues. V lost 5 bases to trimming and J lost 5 bases, with 13 bases between them. Germline loops: CDR1 MDHEN, CDR2 SYDVKM. Together with reference TRBV28 and TRBJ2-1, the CDR3 gives the full variable domain: DVKVTQSSRYLVKRTGEKVFLECVQDMDHENMFWYRQDPGLGLRLIYFSYDVKMKEKGDIPEGYSVSREKKERFSLILESASTNQTSMYLCASSTVGADNEQFFGPGTRLTVL.